These T cell receptor beta chains were read from a single sample in a study of regulatory T cells in long-lasting Graves disease. A single record per CDR3 protein comes from TCRdb applying MiXCR to the multiplex PCR reads. Of 400,000 to 500,000 distinct CDR3 sequences in the sample, 14% were seen once. The same sample was also used in a study of T cells in Graves' hyperthyroidism and ophthalmopathy.

Sequencing was performed on peripheral blood mononuclear cells (PBMCs), taken at new diagnosis, from a patient treated with antithyroid drugs. The origin of the receptors is a woman aged 45-59 years with Graves disease. Both conserved end residues are part of each CDR3. The D gene is left open where the match is weak. Clone size is given for some rows only: seen once, a few or many times, or a class if the clone is expanded.

v_call,clone_size,d_call,j_call,cdr3_length,cdr3_nt,cdr3_aa
TRBV2,many,.,TRBJ1-2,12,TGTGCCAGCCTCTATGGCCGCTGGGGCTACACCTTC,CASLYGRWGYTF
TRBV19,.,TRBD1,TRBJ2-2,18,TGTGCCAGTAGCCCCCTGTGGGGGCCACAGGGGGACACCGGGGAGCTGTTTTTT,CASSPLWGPQGDTGELFF
TRBV28,many,TRBD2,TRBJ2-3,17,TGTGCCAGCAGTCCACCCTTAGGACTAGCGGGAGCAGATACGCAGTATTTT,CASSPPLGLAGADTQYF
TRBV7-6,many,TRBD1,TRBJ2-1,13,TGTGCCAGCAGCTCGACAGGGTCCAATGAGCAGTTCTTC,CASSSTGSNEQFF
TRBV5-5,.,.,TRBJ1-1,12,TGTGCCAGCAGCTTTCGGCAGGGGGAAGCTTTCTTT,CASSFRQGEAFF
TRBV18,many,.,TRBJ2-2,13,TGTGCCAGCTCTTACGGAGACACCGGGGAGCTGTTTTTT,CASSYGDTGELFF
TRBV7-3,few,TRBD2,TRBJ2-3,15,TGTGCCAGCAGCCCTCATAGCGGGGCCACAGATACGCAGTATTTT,CASSPHSGATDTQYF
TRBV25-1,few,TRBD1,TRBJ2-2,15,TGTGCCAGCAGTGGCAGGGGGCTTGGAACCGGGGAGCTGTTTTTT,CASSGRGLGTGELFF
TRBV25-1,few,.,TRBJ2-3,15,TGTGCCAGCAGTGAAAGCGGCAGGGGCACAGATACGCAGTATTTT,CASSESGRGTDTQYF
TRBV11-2,many,.,TRBJ2-3,16,TGTGCCAGCAGCTTAGTTAGGTCTTCTAGCACAGATACGCAGTATTTT,CASSLVRSSSTDTQYF
TRBV10-3,few,TRBD1,TRBJ1-1,14,TGTGCCATCAGCACACAGGGGACGAACACTGAAGCTTTCTTT,CAISTQGTNTEAFF
TRBV19,.,TRBD1,TRBJ1-3,17,TGTGCCAGTAGGAAATTCGGACAGGCCGTCTCTGGAAACACCATATATTTT,CASRKFGQAVSGNTIYF
TRBV5-1,many,.,TRBJ1-1,13,TGCGCCAGCAGCAGCCACGAAAACACTGAAGCTTTCTTT,CASSSHENTEAFF
TRBV11-2,many,.,TRBJ2-1,13,TGTGCCAGCAGCATCGACAGAAACAATGAGCAGTTCTTC,CASSIDRNNEQFF
TRBV18,many,TRBD1,TRBJ2-1,16,TGTGCCAGCTCACCCCCGGGACAGGGGACGGGGATTGAGCAGTTCTTC,CASSPPGQGTGIEQFF
TRBV7-2,many,TRBD2,TRBJ2-2,19,TGTGCCAGCAGCCCGACGGACAAAGGGGTAGCGGGAGTTACCGGGGAGCTGTTTTTT,CASSPTDKGVAGVTGELFF
TRBV12-3/TRBV12-4,.,TRBD1,TRBJ2-7,15,TGTGCCAGCAGTAGGTGGGGACAGAGCTCCTACGAGCAGTACTTC,CASSRWGQSSYEQYF
TRBV28,.,TRBD2,TRBJ2-3,15,TGTGCCAGCAGTTTAGGGTCGGGAGGAGCAGATACGCAGTATTTT,CASSLGSGGADTQYF
TRBV18,many,.,TRBJ1-2,16,TGTGCCAGCTCACCCTATCAGGACGTTATTGGCTATGGCTACACCTTC,CASSPYQDVIGYGYTF
TRBV6-1,few,.,TRBJ2-3,14,TGTGCCTCCGCCAGGACTCTAAGCACAGATACGCAGTATTTT,CASARTLSTDTQYF
TRBV7-2,.,.,TRBJ1-4,15,TGTGCCAGCAGCTCCCGGGACATTAACCGGGAAAAACTGTTTTTT,CASSSRDINREKLFF
TRBV7-3,many,.,TRBJ1-1,17,TGTGCCAGCAGTAAGGGGGGGGGGGACCTATTAGACACTGAAGCTTTCTTT,CASSKGGGDLLDTEAFF
TRBV6-2/TRBV6-3,few,TRBD1,TRBJ1-2,16,TGTGCCAGCAGTTATTCCAGACAGGGCATCAACTATGGCTACACCTTC,CASSYSRQGINYGYTF
TRBV27,.,TRBD1,TRBJ2-2,17,TGTGCCAGCAGTTTATCGACCCTACAGGGGATAACCGGGGAGCTGTTTTTT,CASSLSTLQGITGELFF
TRBV5-1,.,TRBD2,TRBJ2-1,16,TGCGCCAGCAGCCAACAAGCGGGAGGGTTATTTACTGAGCAGTTCTTC,CASSQQAGGLFTEQFF
TRBV27,many,TRBD1,TRBJ1-2,14,TGTGCCAGCAGCACATTCAGGGGGCGCGATGGCTACACCTTC,CASSTFRGRDGYTF
TRBV24-1,many,TRBD2,TRBJ2-1,15,TGTGCCACCAGTGATGAGACTAGCGGGAGGTTTGAGCAGTTCTTC,CATSDETSGRFEQFF
TRBV6-1,few,.,TRBJ2-3,15,TGTGCCAGCAGCAGCATCCGGGGGAGAACAGATACGCAGTATTTT,CASSSIRGRTDTQYF
TRBV12-3/TRBV12-4,many,TRBD2,TRBJ2-1,15,TGTGCCAGCAGTTTGGGGCGGGAGGGCGACAATGAGCAGTTCTTC,CASSLGREGDNEQFF
TRBV12-3/TRBV12-4,many,.,TRBJ1-1,15,TGTGCCAGCAGTCACGACAGCGTCATGAACACTGAAGCTTTCTTT,CASSHDSVMNTEAFF
TRBV29-1,.,TRBD1,TRBJ2-7,12,TGCAGCGTAGGGACAGGGAACTACGAGCAGTACTTC,CSVGTGNYEQYF
TRBV28,.,TRBD2,TRBJ2-7,15,TGTGCCAGCAGCCTTCCCCCGGGGACTAGCGGGAGGAAGTACTTC,CASSLPPGTSGRKYF
TRBV6-2/TRBV6-3,.,.,TRBJ2-7,14,TGTGCCAGCAGTTACGCGGGGGGGACAGGAGAGCAGTACTTC,CASSYAGGTGEQYF
TRBV6-1,many,.,TRBJ1-5,14,TGTGCCAGCAGTGCGACAGTTAGCAATCAGCCCCAGCATTTT,CASSATVSNQPQHF
TRBV7-9,.,TRBD2,TRBJ2-1,23,TGTGCCAGCAGCCCGAGAAGACTAGCGGTGGAGGTAGTTACAGGGCCCTCCTACAATGAGCAGTTCTTC,CASSPRRLAVEVVTGPSYNEQFF
TRBV7-2,.,TRBD2,TRBJ2-4,16,TGTGCCAGCAGCCTTACTAGCGGGAGTCCTCAAAACATTCAGTACTTC,CASSLTSGSPQNIQYF
TRBV28,.,.,TRBJ2-7,12,TGTGCCAGCAGTTTACCGGATTACGAGCAGTACTTC,CASSLPDYEQYF
TRBV3-1,few,TRBD2,TRBJ2-2,16,TGTGCCAGCAGAAGGTCGGGGGGAAAGAACACCGGGGAGCTGTTTTTT,CASRRSGGKNTGELFF
TRBV7-9,many,TRBD2,TRBJ2-1,14,TGTGCCAGCAGGAAACCGGGAGGGCCGGATGAGCAGTTCTTC,CASRKPGGPDEQFF
TRBV2,many,.,TRBJ1-1,13,TGTGCCAGCAGTCAAGGGGTTTCTACTGAAGCTTTCTTT,CASSQGVSTEAFF